This T cell receptor beta chain was sequenced during a study of shared clonotypes between healthy human individuals. CDR1 and CDR2 from the germline V gene are MNHEY and SVGAGI. This CDR3 is 14 amino acids long. V lost 4 bases, J lost 3 bases, and 1 base stayed unmatched. Samples underwent the assay at deep level. Some clones are missing from TCRdb's copy, which holds only in-frame ones; the method was immunoSEQ multiplex PCR. The table has over a million clones, around 75% seen once. The genes are TRBV6-5 and TRBJ2-2; 8 bases line up with TRBD1. The specimen was memory CD4+ T cells sorted from blood. Subset indicated: CD45RA-negative fraction. The sequence was obtained from a man aged 18 to 35 in good health. The DNA of the CDR3 is TGTGCCAGCAGTTTGGACAGGGACACCGGGGAGCTGTTTTTT. Translation: CASSLDRDTGELFF.